This TCR beta chain was sequenced during a study of T cells in Graves' hyperthyroidism and ophthalmopathy. The TCR beta CDR3 regions underwent amplification using RNA transcripts as the source. The HTBI primer set served for first-round RT-PCR of the TCR CDR3. Each CDR3 protein gets one entry after TCRdb re-called the multiplex PCR reads with MiXCR. The data contain about 96,000 distinct CDR3 sequences, roughly half of them singletons. Stable Graves' hyperthyroidism denoted no ophthalmopathy progression over 18 months. The study left out patients who had uncontrolled infection, other autoimmune disease, pregnancy or lactation. General study findings and limits: Stable hyperthyroidism was told apart from ophthalmopathy by a model built on 13 V-J features.

A note on this clonotype: Its antigen is still unknown. It is unclear where the CDR3 begins or ends on the DNA, so no DNA is shown, and the CDR3 is as TCRdb lists it.

The CDR3 is 20 amino acids long, termini counted. Germline V gene lookup returns CDR1 SGHTA and CDR2 FQGNSA. Sample: blood. The chain combines TRBV7-2 with TRBJ2-2; the tabulated D call, TRBD2, remains unverified against the DNA. The receptor was derived from a woman between 40 and 50 years old with Graves' hyperthyroidism. CDR3 in amino acids: CASSRWTSGSYEQYFGELFF.